One sample yielded the 7 T cell receptor beta chains listed below, sequenced in a study of T cell clonotyping in hematopoietic cell transplantation. The assay was immunoSEQ multiplex PCR, and TCRdb's table has in-frame clones only and misses some. The sample comprises about 76,000 clones, 90% to 96% of which are singletons, and roughly 1.7% rests with the top ten. This sample's time point: recipient sample about 28 days before transplant, after cytoreduction. The specimen comprised peripheral blood mononuclear cells, sampled before stem cell transplant. The receptors derive from a woman aged 45-65 years with acute myeloid leukemia. Some clones in this sample may be carry-over from other donors' samples.

The chain combines TRBV4-1 with TRBJ1-1; D ambiguous. Germline V CDR1 and CDR2: MGHRA, YSYEKL. The V end lost 1 base, the J end lost 0 bases, and 6 bases lay between the germline ends. This CDR3 has 14 residues. CDR3 sequence: CASSQALMNTEAFF. CDR3 DNA: TGCGCCAGCAGCCAAGCGTTAATGAACACTGAAGCTTTCTTT.

The V gene is TRBV7-2, the J gene TRBJ2-2, with TRBD2 matching over 9 bases. Germline V gene data show CDR1 as SGHTA and CDR2 as FQGNSA. There are 15 residues in the CDR3. V shed 3 bases and J 6 bases; nucleotides not matched to a gene: 5. CDR3 DNA sequence: TGTGCCAGCAGCTTGGGACTAGCCCACGCCGGGGAGCTGTTTTTT. Its protein is CASSLGLAHAGELFF.

The chain has TRBV11-1 and TRBJ1-3, with D hard to call. CDR1 is SGHAT, CDR2 FQDESV, per germline (reference sequence). Trimming removed 8 bases from V and 0 bases from J, with 11 bases in between. CDR3 length equals 14 residues. The CDR3 here is CASPIASSGNTIYF. CDR3 sequence (DNA): TGTGCCAGCCCGATCGCGTCCTCTGGAAACACCATATATTTT.

CDR3 bases: TGTGCCAGTAGGAGGACGGCGGATAGCTATGGCTACACCTTC. Encoded protein: CASRRTADSYGYTF. This rearrangement joins TRBV19 to TRBJ1-2; D is uncertain. V was cut by 6 bases and J by 4 bases, with 15 bases left in between. This CDR3 region has 14 residues. Germline CDR1 reads LNHDA; CDR2 reads SQIVND (reference sequence). The full variable domain, completed using reference TRBV19 and TRBJ1-2, is DGGITQSPKYLFRKEGQNVTLSCEQNLNHDAMYWYRQDPGQGLRLIYYSQIVNDFQKGDIAEGYSVSREKKESFPLTVTSAQKNPTAFYLCASRRTADSYGYTFGSGTRLTVV.

This clone has just one count. V and J are TRBV6-6 and TRBJ1-6; a weak D match, TRBD1 (6 bases). This CDR3 region has 16 residues. CDR1 is MNHNY and CDR2 is SVGAGI in the germline V gene (reference sequence). V lost 3 bases to trimming and J lost 7 bases, with 16 bases between them. DNA for the CDR3: TGTGCCAGCAGTTATTTGGGGGGAGGGGGGAATTCACCCCTCCACTTT. It is translated as CASSYLGGGGNSPLHF.

Turning to this clone: At one end the junction does not follow the germline gene, possibly because of a read error. The V gene is TRBV14, the J gene TRBJ1-2; maybe TRBD1 (6 bases). In germline, CDR1 is SGHDN, CDR2 FVKESK. This CDR3 contains 11 residues. The CDR3 coding sequence is TGTGCCAGCAGGTCGCGCGGGACAACCTCTTTC. Its protein is CASRSRGTTSF.

V and J are TRBV19 and TRBJ1-1; D call uncertain. The germline V gene has CDR1 LNHDA and CDR2 SQIVND (reference sequence). This CDR3 region has 14 residues. V lost 3 bases, J lost 0 bases, and 8 bases lay in between. The CDR3 DNA follows: TGTGCCAGTAGTATCGGAGCCATGAACACTGAAGCTTTCTTT. Its translation: CASSIGAMNTEAFF.